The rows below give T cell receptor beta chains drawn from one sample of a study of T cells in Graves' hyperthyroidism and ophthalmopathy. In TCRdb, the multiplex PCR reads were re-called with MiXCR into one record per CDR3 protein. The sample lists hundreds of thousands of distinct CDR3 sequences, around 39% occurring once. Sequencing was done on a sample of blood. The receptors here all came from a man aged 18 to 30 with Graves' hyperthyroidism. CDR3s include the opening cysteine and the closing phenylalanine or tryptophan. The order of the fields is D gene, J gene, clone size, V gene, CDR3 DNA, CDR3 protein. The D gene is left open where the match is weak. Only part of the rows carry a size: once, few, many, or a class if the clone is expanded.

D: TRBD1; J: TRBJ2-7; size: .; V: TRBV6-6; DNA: TGTGCCAGCAGAGGGGGCGGCCAAAGCTCCTACGAGCAGTACTTC; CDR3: CASRGGGQSSYEQYF
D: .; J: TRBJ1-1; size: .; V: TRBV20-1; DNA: TGCAGTGCTAGAGGACTCAGGGACACTGAAGCTTTCTTT; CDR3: CSARGLRDTEAFF
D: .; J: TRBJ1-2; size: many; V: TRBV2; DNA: TGTGCCAGCTACTTAAATGGCTACACCTTC; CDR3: CASYLNGYTF
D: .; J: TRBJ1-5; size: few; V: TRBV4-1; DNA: TGCGCCAGCCGACGGGGATTGGATAGCAATCAGCCCCAGCATTTT; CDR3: CASRRGLDSNQPQHF
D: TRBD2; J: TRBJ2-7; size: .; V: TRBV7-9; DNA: TGTGCCAGCAGCTTAGAGGGACTAGCGGGAAGCGAGCAGTACTTC; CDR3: CASSLEGLAGSEQYF
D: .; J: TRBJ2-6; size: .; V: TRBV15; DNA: TGTGCCACCAGCAGCGACAGGCTAAGGGCCTACGTCCTGACTTTC; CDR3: CATSSDRLRAYVLTF
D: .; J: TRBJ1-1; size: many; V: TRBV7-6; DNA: TGTGCCAGCAGCTCGACGGGCTTACTCCACACTGAAGCTTTCTTT; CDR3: CASSSTGLLHTEAFF
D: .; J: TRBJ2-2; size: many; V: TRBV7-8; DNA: TGTGCCAGCAGCTCGGAGGGCACCGGGGAGCTGTTTTTT; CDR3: CASSSEGTGELFF
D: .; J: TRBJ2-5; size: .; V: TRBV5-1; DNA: TGCGCCAGCAGTAGTGGGGCGGCATCCCAGTACTTC; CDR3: CASSSGAASQYF
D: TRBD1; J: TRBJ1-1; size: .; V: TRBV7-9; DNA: TGTGCCAGCGCATTCCTTGGGCAGGGGGCTGAAGCTTTCTTT; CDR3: CASAFLGQGAEAFF
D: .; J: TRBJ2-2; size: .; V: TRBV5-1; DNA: TGCGCCAGCAGCTTTCCGGGAAGCGACACCGGGGAGCTGTTTTTT; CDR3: CASSFPGSDTGELFF
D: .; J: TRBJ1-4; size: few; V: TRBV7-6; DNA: TGTGCCAGCAGCCCCGAGACGGGTGGTCCCGGAAAACTGTTTTTT; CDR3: CASSPETGGPGKLFF
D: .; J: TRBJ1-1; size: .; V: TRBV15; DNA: TGTGCCAGCAGCCAAGCCGGGACGGAGAACACTGAAGCTTTCTTT; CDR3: CASSQAGTENTEAFF
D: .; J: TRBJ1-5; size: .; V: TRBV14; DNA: TGTGCCAGCAGCCATACATGGGAATATAGCAATCAGCCCCAGCATTTT; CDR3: CASSHTWEYSNQPQHF
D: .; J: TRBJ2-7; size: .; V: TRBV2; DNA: TGTGCCAGCAGCGACGTAGATCTCCGCTACGAGCAGTACTTC; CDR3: CASSDVDLRYEQYF
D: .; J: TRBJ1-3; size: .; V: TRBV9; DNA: TGTGCCAGCAGCGTAGAAGGGGATCTTAGAAACACCATATATTTT; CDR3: CASSVEGDLRNTIYF
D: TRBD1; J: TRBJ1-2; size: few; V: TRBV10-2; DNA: TGTGCCAGCAGAAGGACAGGGGGCGACTATGGCTACACCTTC; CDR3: CASRRTGGDYGYTF
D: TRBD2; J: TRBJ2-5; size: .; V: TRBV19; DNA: TGTGCCAGCTCCGGACAGAGAATGACTCCCGGACTAGCGGGGTTACCCGGGACCCAGTACTTC; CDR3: CASSGQRMTPGLAGLPGTQYF
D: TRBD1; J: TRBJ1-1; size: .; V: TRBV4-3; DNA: TGCGCCAGCAGCCAAGACCCAGGGGGGGATACTGAAGCTTTCTTT; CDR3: CASSQDPGGDTEAFF
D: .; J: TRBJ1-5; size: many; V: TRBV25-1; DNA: TGTGCCAGCAGTGGGAAACAGGGTAATCAGCCCCAGCATTTT; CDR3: CASSGKQGNQPQHF
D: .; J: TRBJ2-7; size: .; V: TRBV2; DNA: TGTGCCGGACATAATGAGGGACTCCAGTCCTACGAGCAGTACTTC; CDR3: CAGHNEGLQSYEQYF
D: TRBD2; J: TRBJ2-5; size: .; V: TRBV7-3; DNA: TGTGCCAGCAGCCAGACAGGCGGGGGGGCGGTGGAGACCCAGTACTTC; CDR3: CASSQTGGGAVETQYF
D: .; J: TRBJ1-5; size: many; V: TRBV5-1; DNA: TGCGCCAGCAGCGTGGACAGCAGCAATCAGCCCCAGCATTTT; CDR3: CASSVDSSNQPQHF
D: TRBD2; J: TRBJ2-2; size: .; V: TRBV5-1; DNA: TGCGCCAGCAGTTCTCCCTTGGCTAGCGGAAACACCGGGGAGCTGTTTTTT; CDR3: CASSSPLASGNTGELFF
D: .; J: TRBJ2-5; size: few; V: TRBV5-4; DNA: TGTGCCAGCAGCATCCAGGGCTCGGGGGAGACCCAGTACTTC; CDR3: CASSIQGSGETQYF
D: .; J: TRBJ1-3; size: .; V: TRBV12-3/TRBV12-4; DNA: TGTGCCAGCAATTTTACACTGGGGGGAAACACCGTATATTTT; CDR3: CASNFTLGGNTVYF
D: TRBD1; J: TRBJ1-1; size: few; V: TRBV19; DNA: TGTGCCAGTAGTTTACTCACAGGGGGCGGATGGACTGAAGCTTTCTTT; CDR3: CASSLLTGGGWTEAFF
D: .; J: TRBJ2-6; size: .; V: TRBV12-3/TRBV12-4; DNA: TGTGCCAGCAGCTCCTCAGGGGCCTGGGCCAACGTCCTGACTTTC; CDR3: CASSSSGAWANVLTF
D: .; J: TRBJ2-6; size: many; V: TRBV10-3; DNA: TGTGCCATCAGTGCCCGTCCCCAGGGGATCGGGGCCAACGTCCTGACTTTC; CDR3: CAISARPQGIGANVLTF
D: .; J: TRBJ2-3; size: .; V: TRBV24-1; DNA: TGTGCCACCAGTGATTTGCAAGAAGGGGGTAGCACAGATACGCAGTATTTT; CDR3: CATSDLQEGGSTDTQYF
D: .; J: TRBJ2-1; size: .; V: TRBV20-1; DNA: TGCAGTGCTAGTCGGTCGGTCAATGAGCAGTTCTTC; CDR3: CSASRSVNEQFF
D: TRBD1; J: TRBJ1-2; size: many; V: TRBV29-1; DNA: TGCAGCGTGGGGGACAGAAGCTATGGCTACACCTTC; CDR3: CSVGDRSYGYTF
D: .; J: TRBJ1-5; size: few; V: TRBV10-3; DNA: TGTGCCAGCAGTTTCGAACTCTATAGCAATCAGCCCCAGCATTTT; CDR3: CASSFELYSNQPQHF
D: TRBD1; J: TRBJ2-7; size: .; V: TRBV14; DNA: TGTGCCAGCAGCCTTTCGCGGGACAGGGGCAACAACGAGCAGTACTTC; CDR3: CASSLSRDRGNNEQYF
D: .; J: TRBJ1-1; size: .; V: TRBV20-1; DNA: TGCAGTGCTCCGGGAGCCCTAGAAGGCACTGAAGCTTTCTTT; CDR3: CSAPGALEGTEAFF
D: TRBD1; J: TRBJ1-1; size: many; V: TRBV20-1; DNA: TGCAGTGCACGGACAGGCGAGAACACTGAAGCTTTCTTT; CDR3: CSARTGENTEAFF
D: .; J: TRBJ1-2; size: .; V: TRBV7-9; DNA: TGTGCCAGCAGTGAGGACAGACAGTATGGCTACACCTTC; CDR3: CASSEDRQYGYTF
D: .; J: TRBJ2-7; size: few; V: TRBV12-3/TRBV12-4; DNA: TGTGCCAGCAGTTTAGCGGGCCGCCTATACGAGCAGTACTTC; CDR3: CASSLAGRLYEQYF
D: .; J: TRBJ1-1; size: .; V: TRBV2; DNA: TGTGCCAGCGTAGAACAGGGTATGAACACTGAAGCTTTCTTT; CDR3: CASVEQGMNTEAFF
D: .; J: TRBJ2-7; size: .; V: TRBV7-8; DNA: TGTGCCAGCTCCCCTGGGAGGGACAACGAGCAGTACTTC; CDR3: CASSPGRDNEQYF